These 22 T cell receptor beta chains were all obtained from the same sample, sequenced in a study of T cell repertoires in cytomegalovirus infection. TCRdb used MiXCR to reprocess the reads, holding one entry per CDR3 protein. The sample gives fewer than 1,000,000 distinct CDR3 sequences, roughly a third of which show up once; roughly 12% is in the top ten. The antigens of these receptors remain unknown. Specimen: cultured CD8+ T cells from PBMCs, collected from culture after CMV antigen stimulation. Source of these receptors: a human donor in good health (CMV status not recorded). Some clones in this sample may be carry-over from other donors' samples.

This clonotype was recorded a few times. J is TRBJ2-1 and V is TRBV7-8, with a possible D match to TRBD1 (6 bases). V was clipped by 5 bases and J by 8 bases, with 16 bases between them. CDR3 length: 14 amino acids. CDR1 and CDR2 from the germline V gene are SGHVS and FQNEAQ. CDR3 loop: CASSHRTAGDEQFF. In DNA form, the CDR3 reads TGTGCCAGCAGCCACAGGACAGCTGGGGATGAGCAGTTCTTC.

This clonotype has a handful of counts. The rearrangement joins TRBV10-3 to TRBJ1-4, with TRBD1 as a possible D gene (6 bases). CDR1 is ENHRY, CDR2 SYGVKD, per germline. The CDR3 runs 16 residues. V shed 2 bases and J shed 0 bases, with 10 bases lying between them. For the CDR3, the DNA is TGTGCCATCAGTGAGGCCCGGACAGCAACTAATGAAAAACTGTTTTTT. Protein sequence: CAISEARTATNEKLFF.

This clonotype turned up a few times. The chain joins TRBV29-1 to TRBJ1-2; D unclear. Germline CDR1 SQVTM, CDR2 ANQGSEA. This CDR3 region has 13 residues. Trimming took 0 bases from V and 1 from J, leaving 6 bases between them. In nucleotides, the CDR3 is TGCAGCGTTGAAGATCGGGATAACTATGGCTACACCTTC. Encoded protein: CSVEDRDNYGYTF.

CDR3 amino acids: CASSLGGVIEQFF. In DNA, the CDR3 is TGTGCCAGCAGTTTGGGAGGGGTTATTGAGCAGTTCTTC. The chain uses TRBV12-3 or TRBV12-4 and TRBJ2-1, with 7 positions matching TRBD2. The CDR3 contains 13 residues. Trimming removed 3 bases from V and 9 bases from J; junction bases left unmatched: 5.

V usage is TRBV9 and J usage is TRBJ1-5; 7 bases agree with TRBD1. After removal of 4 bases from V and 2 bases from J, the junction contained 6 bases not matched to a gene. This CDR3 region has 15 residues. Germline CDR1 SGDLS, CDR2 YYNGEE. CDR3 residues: CASSPTGAGNQPQHF. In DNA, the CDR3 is TGTGCCAGCAGCCCCACAGGGGCTGGCAATCAGCCCCAGCATTTT.

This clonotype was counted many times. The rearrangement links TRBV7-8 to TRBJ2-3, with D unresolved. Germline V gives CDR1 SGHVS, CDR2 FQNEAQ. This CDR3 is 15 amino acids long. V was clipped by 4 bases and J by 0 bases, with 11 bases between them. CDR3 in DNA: TGTGCCAGCAGCTCATTTGGACGGAGCACAGATACGCAGTATTTT. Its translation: CASSSFGRSTDTQYF.

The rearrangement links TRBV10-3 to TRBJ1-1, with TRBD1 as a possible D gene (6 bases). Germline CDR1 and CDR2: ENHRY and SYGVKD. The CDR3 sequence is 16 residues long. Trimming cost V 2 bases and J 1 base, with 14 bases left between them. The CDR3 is CAISEEMTGRNTEAFF. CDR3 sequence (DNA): TGTGCCATCAGTGAGGAAATGACAGGTCGGAACACTGAAGCTTTCTTT.

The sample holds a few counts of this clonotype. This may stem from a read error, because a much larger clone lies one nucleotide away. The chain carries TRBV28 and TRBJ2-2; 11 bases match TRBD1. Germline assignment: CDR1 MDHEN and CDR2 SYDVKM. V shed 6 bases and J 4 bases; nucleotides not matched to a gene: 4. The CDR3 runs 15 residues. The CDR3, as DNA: TGTGCCAGCAGATCCGGGACAGGGGGCACCGGGGAGCTGTTTTTT. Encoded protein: CASRSGTGGTGELFF. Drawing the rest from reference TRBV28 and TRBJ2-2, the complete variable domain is DVKVTQSSRYLVKRTGEKVFLECVQDMDHENMFWYRQDPGLGLRLIYFSYDVKMKEKGDIPEGYSVSREKKERFSLILESASTNQTSMYLCASRSGTGGTGELFFGEGSRLTVL.

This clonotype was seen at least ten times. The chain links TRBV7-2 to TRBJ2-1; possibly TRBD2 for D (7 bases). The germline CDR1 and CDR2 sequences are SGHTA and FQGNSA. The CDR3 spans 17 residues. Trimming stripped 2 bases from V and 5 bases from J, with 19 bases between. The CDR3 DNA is TGTGCCAGCAGCTTATTAGGGGGGGGTACAGTTAACAATGAGCAGTTCTTC. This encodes CASSLLGGGTVNNEQFF.

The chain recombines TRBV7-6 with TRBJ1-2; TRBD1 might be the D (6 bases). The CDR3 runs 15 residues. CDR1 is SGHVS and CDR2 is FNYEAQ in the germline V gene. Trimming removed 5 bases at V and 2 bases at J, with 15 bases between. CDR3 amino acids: CASSRLAGGNYGYTF. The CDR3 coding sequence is TGTGCCAGCAGCCGCCTTGCCGGGGGCAACTATGGCTACACCTTC.

The CDR3 sequence is CASSYVSSSYEQYF. The CDR3 DNA is TGTGCCAGCAGTTACGTTTCTTCCAGCTACGAGCAGTACTTC. The chain combines TRBV6-5 with TRBJ2-7; D remains ambiguous. The V end lost 2 bases, the J end lost 3 bases, and 11 bases lay between the germline ends. The CDR3 has 14 residues. Germline CDR1 MNHEY, CDR2 SVGAGI.

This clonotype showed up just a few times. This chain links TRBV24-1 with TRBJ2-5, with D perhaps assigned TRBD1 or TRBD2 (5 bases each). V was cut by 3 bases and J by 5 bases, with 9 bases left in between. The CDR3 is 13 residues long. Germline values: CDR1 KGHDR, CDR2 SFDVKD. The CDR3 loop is CATSDGDAETQYF. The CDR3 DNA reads TGTGCCACCAGTGATGGGGACGCGGAGACCCAGTACTTC.

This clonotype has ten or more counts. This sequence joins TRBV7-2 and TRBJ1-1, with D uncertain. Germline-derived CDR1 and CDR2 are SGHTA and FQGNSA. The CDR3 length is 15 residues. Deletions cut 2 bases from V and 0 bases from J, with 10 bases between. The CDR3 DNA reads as TGTGCCAGCAGCTTAATCAGTGCCCTGAACACTGAAGCTTTCTTT. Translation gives CASSLISALNTEAFF.

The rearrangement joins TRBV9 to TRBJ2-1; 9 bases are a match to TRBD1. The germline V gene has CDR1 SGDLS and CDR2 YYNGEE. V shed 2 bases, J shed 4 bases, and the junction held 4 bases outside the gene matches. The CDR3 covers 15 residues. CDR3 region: CASSVGTGLYNEQFF. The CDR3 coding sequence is TGTGCCAGCAGCGTCGGGACAGGGTTATACAATGAGCAGTTCTTC.

Written as DNA, the CDR3 is TGTGCCAGCAGTTTCCCCCGTGGGGAGCAGTTCTTC. Its translation is CASSFPRGEQFF. The chain recombines TRBV12-3 or TRBV12-4 with TRBJ2-1; no clear D. This CDR3 has 12 amino acids. Trimming took 3 bases from V and 10 from J, leaving 10 bases between them.

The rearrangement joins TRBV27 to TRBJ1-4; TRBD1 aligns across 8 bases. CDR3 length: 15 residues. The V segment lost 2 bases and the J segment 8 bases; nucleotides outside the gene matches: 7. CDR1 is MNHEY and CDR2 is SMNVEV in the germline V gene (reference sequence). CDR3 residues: CASSLRTGLGEKLFF. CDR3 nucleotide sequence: TGTGCCAGCAGTTTAAGGACAGGGCTCGGGGAAAAACTGTTTTTT.

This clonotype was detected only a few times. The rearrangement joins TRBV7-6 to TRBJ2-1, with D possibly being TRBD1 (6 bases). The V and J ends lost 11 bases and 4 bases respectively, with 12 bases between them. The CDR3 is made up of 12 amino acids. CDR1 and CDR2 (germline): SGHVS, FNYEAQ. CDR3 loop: CASVQGYNEQFF. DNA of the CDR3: TGTGCCTCCGTGCAGGGGTACAATGAGCAGTTCTTC.

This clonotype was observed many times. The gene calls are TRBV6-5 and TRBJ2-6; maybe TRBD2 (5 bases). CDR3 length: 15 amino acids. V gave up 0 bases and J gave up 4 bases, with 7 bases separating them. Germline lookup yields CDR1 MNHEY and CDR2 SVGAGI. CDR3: CASSYSSGGANVLTF. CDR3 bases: TGTGCCAGCAGTTACTCATCGGGGGGGGCCAACGTCCTGACTTTC.

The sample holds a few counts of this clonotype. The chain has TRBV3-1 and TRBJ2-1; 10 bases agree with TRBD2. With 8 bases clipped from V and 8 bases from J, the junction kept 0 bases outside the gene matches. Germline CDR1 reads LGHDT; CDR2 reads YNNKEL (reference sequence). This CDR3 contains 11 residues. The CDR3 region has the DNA TGTGCCAGCGGGACTAGCGATGAGCAGTTCTTC. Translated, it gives CASGTSDEQFF.

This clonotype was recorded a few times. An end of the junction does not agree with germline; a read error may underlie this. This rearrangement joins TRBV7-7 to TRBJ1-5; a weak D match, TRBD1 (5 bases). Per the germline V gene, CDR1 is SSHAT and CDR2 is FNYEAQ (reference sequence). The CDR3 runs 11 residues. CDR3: CASSLVGPEHF. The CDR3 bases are TGTGCTAGCAGCTTAGTGGGACCCGAGCATTTT.

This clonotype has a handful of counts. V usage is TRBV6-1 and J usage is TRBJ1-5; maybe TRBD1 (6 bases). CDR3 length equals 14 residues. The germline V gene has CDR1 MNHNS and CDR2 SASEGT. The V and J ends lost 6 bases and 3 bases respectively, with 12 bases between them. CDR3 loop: CASSRGQFNQPQHF. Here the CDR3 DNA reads TGTGCCAGCAGCCGCGGACAGTTCAATCAGCCCCAGCATTTT.

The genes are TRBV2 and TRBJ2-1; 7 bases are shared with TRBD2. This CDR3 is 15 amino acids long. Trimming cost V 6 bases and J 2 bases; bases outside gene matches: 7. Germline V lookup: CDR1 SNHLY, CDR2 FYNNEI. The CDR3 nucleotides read TGTGCCAGCAGCGAGGCGGGGGTACCCTACAATGAGCAGTTCTTC. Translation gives CASSEAGVPYNEQFF.